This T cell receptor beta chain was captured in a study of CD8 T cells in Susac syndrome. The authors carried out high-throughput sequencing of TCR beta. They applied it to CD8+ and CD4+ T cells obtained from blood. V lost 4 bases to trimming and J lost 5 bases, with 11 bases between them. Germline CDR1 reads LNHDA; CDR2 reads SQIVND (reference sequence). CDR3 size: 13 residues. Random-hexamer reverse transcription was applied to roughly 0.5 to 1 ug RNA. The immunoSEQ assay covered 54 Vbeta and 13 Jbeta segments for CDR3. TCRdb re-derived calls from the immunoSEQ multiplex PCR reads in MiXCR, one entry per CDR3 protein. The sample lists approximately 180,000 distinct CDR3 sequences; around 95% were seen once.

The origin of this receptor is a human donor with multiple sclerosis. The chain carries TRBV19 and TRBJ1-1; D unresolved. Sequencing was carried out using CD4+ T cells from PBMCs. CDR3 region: CASSTRRDTEAFF. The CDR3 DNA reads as TGTGCCAGTAGTACGAGAAGGGATACTGAAGCTTTCTTT.